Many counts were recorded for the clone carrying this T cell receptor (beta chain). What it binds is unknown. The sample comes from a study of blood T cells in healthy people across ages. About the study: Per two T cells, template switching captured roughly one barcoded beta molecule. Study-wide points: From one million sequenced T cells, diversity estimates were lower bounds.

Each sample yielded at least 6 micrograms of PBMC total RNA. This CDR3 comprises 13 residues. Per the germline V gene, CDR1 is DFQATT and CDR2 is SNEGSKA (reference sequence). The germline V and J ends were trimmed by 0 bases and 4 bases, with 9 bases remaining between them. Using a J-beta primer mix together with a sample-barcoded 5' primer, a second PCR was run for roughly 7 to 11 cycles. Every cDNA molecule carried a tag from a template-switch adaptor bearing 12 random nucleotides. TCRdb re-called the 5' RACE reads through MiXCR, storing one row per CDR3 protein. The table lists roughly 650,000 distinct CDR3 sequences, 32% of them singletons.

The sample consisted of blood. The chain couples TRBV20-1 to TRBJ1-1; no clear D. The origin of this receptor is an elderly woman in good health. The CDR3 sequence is CSARDARSTEAFF. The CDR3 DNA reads TGCAGTGCTAGAGATGCGAGGAGCACTGAAGCTTTCTTT.